This T cell receptor beta chain was captured in a study of control samples from healthy donors and cancer patients. The CDR3 runs 13 residues. Germline CDR1 and CDR2: MNHNS and SASEGT. The V and J ends lost 0 bases and 14 bases respectively, with 11 bases between them. Profiling relied on immunoSEQ multiplex PCR, and the TCRdb table lists in-frame clones only, not all of them. The repertoire holds around 130,000 clones, 89% seen once, with 40% in the top ten. The rearrangement uses TRBV6-1 and TRBJ1-6; weak D call: TRBD1 (6 bases). This sequence originates from a man in his forties or fifties in good health. Specimen: blood. The CDR3 reads CASSEAGRGALHF. The DNA of the CDR3 is TGTGCCAGCAGTGAAGCGGGCAGGGGAGCCCTCCACTTT.